This T cell receptor (beta chain) was profiled in a study of a mutant IDH1 vaccine in newly diagnosed glioma. Study in general: Patients received eight vaccinations in weeks 1, 3, 5, 7, 11, 15, 19, 23. Patients got their first vaccination 4-6 weeks after radiotherapy alone, or with temozolomide cycles. The sex distribution of treated patients was approximately 62% male and about 38% female, with a mean age of approximately 40 years.

About this clone: The target antigen is unknown.

Method: immunoSEQ multiplex PCR; TCRdb's copy keeps in-frame clones and lacks some. The sample has 30,000 to 45,000 clones; roughly 90% are singletons. Regarding the study as a whole: Of all patients, 85% to 95% showed vaccine-induced immune responses.

This sample's time point: week 5, during vaccination. Every vaccine dose comprised 300 ug of mutant IDH1 20-mer peptide plus topical imiquimod. Specimen: PBMCs, collected from a glioma patient whose treatment included an IDH1 peptide vaccine. This receptor was identified in a man in his fifties or sixties with glioma.

CDR3 region: CASSQGWGGNQPQHF. The CDR3 region has the DNA TGCGCCAGCAGCCAAGGGTGGGGGGGCAATCAGCCCCAGCATTTT. V and J are TRBV4-3 and TRBJ1-5; possible D gene TRBD1, 5 bases. The CDR3 has 15 amino acids. The V end was cut by 1 base, the J end by 2 bases, with 9 bases between. CDR1 and CDR2 from the germline V gene are LGHNA and YSLEER.